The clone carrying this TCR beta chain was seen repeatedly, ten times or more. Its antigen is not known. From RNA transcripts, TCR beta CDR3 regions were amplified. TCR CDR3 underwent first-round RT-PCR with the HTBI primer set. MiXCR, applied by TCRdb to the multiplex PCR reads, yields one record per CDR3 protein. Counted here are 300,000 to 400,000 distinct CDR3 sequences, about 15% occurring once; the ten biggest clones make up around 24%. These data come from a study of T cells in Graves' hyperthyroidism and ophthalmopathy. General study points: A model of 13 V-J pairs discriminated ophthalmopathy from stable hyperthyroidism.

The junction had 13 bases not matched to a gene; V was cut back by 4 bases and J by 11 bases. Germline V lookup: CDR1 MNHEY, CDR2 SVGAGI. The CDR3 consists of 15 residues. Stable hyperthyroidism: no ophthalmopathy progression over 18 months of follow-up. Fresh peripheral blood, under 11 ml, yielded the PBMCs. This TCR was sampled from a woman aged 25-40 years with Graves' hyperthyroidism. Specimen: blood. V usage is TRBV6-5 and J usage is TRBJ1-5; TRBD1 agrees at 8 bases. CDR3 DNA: TGTGCCAGCAGTTCCTTCAGGGGGCCTTCTCGGGCCCAGCATTTT. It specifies CASSSFRGPSRAQHF.